The clone carrying this T cell receptor beta chain was counted at least ten times. These data are taken from a study of spatial heterogeneity in lung cancer. Study-wide context: More beta-chain than alpha-chain sequences were consistently detected. Averaged across combinations, each unique TCR and UMI pairing appeared more than ten times in raw reads, which were uncorrected.

As for time point: sample taken at primary tumor resection. Tumor, nontumor lung or frozen PBMC supplied whole RNA that was sequenced unsorted. Germline CDR1 and CDR2: ENHRY and SYGVKD. Trimming shortened V by 5 bases and J by 4 bases, and 11 bases separated the two germline ends. CDR3 length: 13 residues. One entry per CDR3 protein results from TCRdb running MiXCR on the 5' RACE reads. Here the sample spans over 75,000 distinct CDR3 sequences, 15% to 25% being singletons. Source: PBMCs, taken at surgery. This sequence was found in a male donor with early-stage non-small cell lung cancer. The chain has TRBV10-3 and TRBJ2-5; D is tentatively TRBD1 or TRBD2 (5 bases each). DNA for the CDR3: TGTGCCATCAGTATGCCAGGGAGAGAGACCCAGTACTTC. This sequence encodes CAISMPGRETQYF.